Sequencing of this T cell receptor beta chain was carried out in a study of T cells in Graves' hyperthyroidism and ophthalmopathy. TCR beta CDR3 region amplification was performed from RNA transcripts. The HTBI primer set drove a first-round RT-PCR of the TCR CDR3. From the multiplex PCR reads, TCRdb called clonotypes with MiXCR, one entry per CDR3 protein. The sample carries hundreds of thousands of distinct CDR3 sequences, about a sixth recorded once. This sequence originates from a woman aged 40 to 50 with Graves' ophthalmopathy. The sequencing input was blood.

CDR3 residues: CASSLGLAGTKQYF. The CDR3, as DNA: TGTGCCAGCAGCCTGGGACTAGCGGGGACCAAGCAGTACTTC. The chain combines TRBV6-1 with TRBJ2-7; 13 bases are a match to TRBD2. Trimming at V came to 6 bases and at J to 8 bases, leaving 7 bases not matched to a gene. The CDR3 sequence is 14 residues long. Germline CDR1 and CDR2: MNHNS and SASEGT.